This T cell receptor (beta chain) is drawn from a study of T cell changes during pregnancy in multiple sclerosis. This table comes from immunoSEQ multiplex PCR, and its TCRdb copy is limited to in-frame clones, with some not included. In the table there are some 80,000 clones, about 90% of which are singletons. The ends lost 8 bases at V and 4 bases at J; junction bases unmatched: 10. The CDR3 totals 14 residues. In germline, CDR1 is SNHLY, CDR2 FYNNEI. Material: peripheral blood, obtained before pregnancy. The rearrangement uses TRBV2 and TRBJ1-2, with TRBD1 matching over 7 bases. The TCR sequence derives from a female donor with multiple sclerosis, enrolled in a pregnancy study. The CDR3 nucleotides read TGTGCCAGCGCAACAGGGGCCCGGAGCTATGGCTACACCTTC. Translating it yields CASATGARSYGYTF.